A single sample gave rise to the 23 T cell receptor beta chains below, sequenced in a study of siplizumab effects on memory and regulatory T cells. Data came from immunoSEQ multiplex PCR; TCRdb stores just in-frame clones and leaves some out. This table holds around 97,000 clones, about 95% found once. The sequenced sample was non-Treg CD4+ T cells sorted from blood. These receptors were collected from a human donor in good health.

The V and J genes are TRBV2 and TRBJ1-5; the D gene is possibly TRBD1 (6 bases). Germline V gene lookup returns CDR1 SNHLY and CDR2 FYNNEI. V shed 4 bases and J shed 2 bases, with 15 bases lying between them. The CDR3 totals 16 residues. CDR3 sequence: CASSVFGGRGNQPQHF. For the CDR3, the DNA is TGTGCCAGCAGTGTTTTCGGGGGCAGGGGCAATCAGCCCCAGCATTTT.

The chain has TRBV7-2 and TRBJ1-5; D possibly corresponds to TRBD1 (5 bases). The CDR3 is 17 amino acids. Germline V CDR1 and CDR2: SGHTA, FQGNSA. The germline V and J ends were trimmed by 5 bases and 4 bases, with 21 bases remaining between them. The CDR3 sequence: CASSPRGGGTPNQPQHF. DNA for the CDR3: TGTGCCAGCAGCCCCCGTGGGGGGGGGACCCCGAATCAGCCCCAGCATTTT.

The chain uses TRBV28 and TRBJ1-4; no clear D gene. There are 14 residues in the CDR3. Trimming took off 6 bases at V and 7 bases at J, with 15 bases between the two ends. Germline CDR1 MDHEN, CDR2 SYDVKM. CDR3 DNA sequence: TGTGCCAGCAGACCAGAGGACTTTAGTGAAAAACTGTTTTTT. It translates to CASRPEDFSEKLFF.

This clone was found once. V usage is TRBV14 and J usage is TRBJ2-6; TRBD2 might be the D (5 bases). Germline CDR1 is SGHDN and CDR2 is FVKESK. CDR3 length equals 16 residues. V lost 1 base and J lost 1, with 8 bases in between. This CDR3 is CASSQVRGSGANVLTF. In nucleotides, the CDR3 is TGTGCCAGCAGCCAAGTTCGGGGTTCTGGGGCCAACGTCCTGACTTTC.

The V and J genes are TRBV15 and TRBJ2-5; TRBD2 aligns across 12 bases. The CDR3 runs to 20 residues. J gave up 6 bases and V 0 bases, and 17 bases lay outside the gene matches. The V gene's germline CDR1 is LNHNV and CDR2 YYDKDF (reference sequence). This chain's CDR3 is CATSRDSGLAGRGLGKTQYF. CDR3 DNA sequence: TGTGCCACCAGCAGAGATTCCGGACTAGCGGGGCGGGGGCTAGGGAAGACCCAGTACTTC.

The CDR3: CASSLSLSGYEQYF. The CDR3 nucleotides read TGTGCCAGCAGCTTGTCGCTTAGCGGCTACGAGCAGTACTTC. The gene calls are TRBV5-4 and TRBJ2-7; a possible D gene is TRBD2 (6 bases). Looked up from germline, CDR1 is SGHNT and CDR2 is YYREEE (reference sequence). There are 14 residues in the CDR3. Trimming took off 1 base at V and 3 bases at J, with 11 bases between the two ends. The full variable domain, in which reference TRBV5-4 and TRBJ2-7 provide the parts outside the CDR3, is ETGVTQSPTHLIKTRGQQVTLRCSSQSGHNTVSWYQQALGQGPQFIFQYYREEENGRGNFPPRFSGLQFPNYSSELNVNALELDDSALYLCASSLSLSGYEQYFGPGTRLTVT.

V is TRBV25-1 and J is TRBJ2-5, with TRBD1 matching over 9 bases. Germline CDR1 MGHDK, CDR2 SYGVNS. CDR3 length: 15 residues. Trimming removed 4 bases from V and 5 bases from J; junction bases left unmatched: 8. The CDR3 here is CASSAGTGLGETQYF. CDR3 DNA sequence: TGTGCCAGCAGTGCCGGGACAGGGTTAGGGGAGACCCAGTACTTC.

V and J are TRBV11-2 and TRBJ2-4, with 7 bases identical to TRBD2. V trimming: 7 bases; J trimming: 2 bases; junction bases outside the gene matches: 11. CDR1 is SGHAT, CDR2 FQNNGV, per germline. This CDR3 spans 16 amino acids. In nucleotides, the CDR3 is TGTGCCAGCACCGAATTTGGTGGGACTACCAAAAACATTCAGTACTTC. Protein product: CASTEFGGTTKNIQYF.

V gene TRBV14 combines with J gene TRBJ2-7; TRBD2 agrees at 7 bases. Trimming removed 5 bases from V and 4 bases from J; junction bases left unmatched: 11. The CDR3 runs to 15 residues. Looked up from germline, CDR1 is SGHDN and CDR2 is FVKESK. The CDR3 here is CASSGLASGEYEQYF. The CDR3 DNA sequence: TGTGCCAGCAGCGGCCTGGCTAGCGGAGAATACGAGCAGTACTTC.

This chain links TRBV10-1 with TRBJ2-3; 8 bases map to TRBD2. J gave up 4 bases and V 7 bases, and 4 bases lay outside the gene matches. The CDR3 contains 13 residues. Germline V lookup: CDR1 WNHNN, CDR2 SYGVQD (reference sequence). The CDR3 DNA reads as TGCGCCAGCACGGATAGCGGGGCAGATACGCAGTATTTT. Its protein product is CASTDSGADTQYF.

This chain uses TRBV4-2 with TRBJ1-2; D is perhaps TRBD1 (6 bases). This CDR3 is built from 22 residues. The germline gives CDR1 LGHNA, CDR2 YNFKEQ. Trimming took 0 bases from V and 4 from J, leaving 33 bases between them. As DNA, the CDR3 is TGTGCCAGCAGCCAAGATTTTTCGTCGCCGACAACAGGGTGGGGGGAGCCCTATGGCTACACCTTC. This translates into CASSQDFSSPTTGWGEPYGYTF.

V is TRBV6-5 and J is TRBJ2-7, with D possibly TRBD1 on 6 matching bases. V lost 5 bases, J lost 0 bases, and 11 bases lay in between. This CDR3 contains 14 residues. CDR1 and CDR2 (germline): MNHEY, SVGAGI. In DNA, the CDR3 is TGTGCCAGCAGTACGACAGGTTTCTCCTACGAGCAGTACTTC. Translation: CASSTTGFSYEQYF.

J is TRBJ2-7 and V is TRBV28; TRBD1 or TRBD2 may be the D gene (6 bases each). V gave up 3 bases and J gave up 5 bases, with 17 bases separating them. This CDR3 is built from 15 residues. The V gene's germline CDR1 is MDHEN and CDR2 SYDVKM. CDR3 in amino acids: CASSFSGGRRHEQYF. The CDR3 DNA reads TGTGCCAGCAGTTTTTCTGGGGGGCGACGGCACGAGCAGTACTTC.

V and J are TRBV18 and TRBJ1-2, with TRBD1 matching over 8 bases. CDR3 length equals 13 residues. The ends lost 4 bases at V and 6 bases at J; junction bases unmatched: 4. Germline assignment: CDR1 KGHSH and CDR2 LQKENI. CDR3 sequence: CASSRTGIDGYTF. In nucleotides, the CDR3 is TGTGCCAGCTCACGGACAGGGATAGATGGCTACACCTTC.

In its sample, this clone is medium-sized. The CDR3 loop reads CASSLSVTGRNTGELFF. CDR3 nucleotide sequence: TGCGCCAGCAGCTTGTCAGTGACAGGGAGAAACACCGGGGAGCTGTTTTTT. This chain links TRBV5-1 with TRBJ2-2, with 7 positions matching TRBD1. V lost 1 base and J lost 2; bases outside the gene matches: 8. This CDR3 has 17 residues. Germline loops: CDR1 SGHRS, CDR2 YFSETQ. Drawing the rest from reference TRBV5-1 and TRBJ2-2, the complete variable domain is KAGVTQTPRYLIKTRGQQVTLSCSPISGHRSVSWYQQTPGQGLQFLFEYFSETQRNKGNFPGRFSGRQFSNSRSEMNVSTLELGDSALYLCASSLSVTGRNTGELFFGEGSRLTVL.

The chain combines TRBV15 with TRBJ2-1, with TRBD2 identical over 11 bases. The CDR3 totals 16 residues. CDR1 is LNHNV, CDR2 YYDKDF, per germline (reference sequence). V dropped 0 bases and J dropped 6; count of bases not matched to a gene: 4. CDR3 nucleotides: TGTGCCACCAGCAGAGATAGCGGGAGGGCCTCCAATGAGCAGTTCTTC. Encoded protein: CATSRDSGRASNEQFF.

This chain connects TRBV7-2 to TRBJ2-3; 12 positions agree with TRBD2. CDR1 is SGHTA and CDR2 is FQGNSA in the germline V gene. The V segment lost 3 bases and the J segment 4 bases; nucleotides outside the gene matches: 5. There are 16 residues in the CDR3. CDR3 amino acids: CASSLRGLAGPDTQYF. The CDR3 nucleotides read TGTGCCAGCAGCTTGAGAGGACTAGCGGGACCAGATACGCAGTATTTT.

The chain is built from TRBV28 and TRBJ2-1; D is unresolved. This CDR3 has 14 residues. The germline V gene encodes CDR1 MDHEN and CDR2 SYDVKM. Deletions cut 8 bases from V and 1 base from J, with 12 bases between. The chain's CDR3 is CASRRRISYNEQFF. In DNA, the CDR3 is TGTGCCAGCCGCAGACGAATATCCTACAATGAGCAGTTCTTC.

This sequence joins TRBV2 and TRBJ1-2; 7 bases agree with TRBD1. The CDR3 is made up of 18 amino acids. Trimming cost V 4 bases and J 0 bases; bases outside gene matches: 14. Germline V lookup: CDR1 SNHLY, CDR2 FYNNEI. Written as DNA, the CDR3 is TGTGCCAGCAGTGGAGGGGGCCAGCAAGGCAGCGCTAACTATGGCTACACCTTC. Residues: CASSGGGQQGSANYGYTF. The full variable domain, in which reference TRBV2 and TRBJ1-2 provide the parts outside the CDR3, is EPEVTQTPSHQVTQMGQEVILRCVPISNHLYFYWYRQILGQKVEFLVSFYNNEISEKSEIFDDQFSVERPDGSNFTLKIRSTKLEDSAMYFCASSGGGQQGSANYGYTFGSGTRLTVV.

This chain uses TRBV29-1 with TRBJ2-2, with a possible D match to TRBD1 (6 bases). This CDR3 comprises 13 residues. Germline V CDR1 and CDR2: SQVTM, ANQGSEA. Trimming cost V 4 bases and J 6 bases, with 12 bases left between them. The CDR3 nucleotides read TGCAGCGTTGTCGTAGGGGGTCCCGGGGAGCTGTTTTTT. Protein sequence: CSVVVGGPGELFF.

The chain has TRBV28 and TRBJ2-2; D may be TRBD2 (5 bases). V lost 9 bases and J lost 5, with 16 bases in between. The CDR3 has 14 residues. The germline V gene has CDR1 MDHEN and CDR2 SYDVKM. CDR3 region: CASTNSGFTGELFF. The CDR3 nucleotides read TGTGCCAGTACAAACAGCGGATTTACCGGGGAGCTGTTTTTT.

The chain links TRBV18 to TRBJ2-2; D is ambiguous. CDR1 KGHSH and CDR2 LQKENI come from the germline V gene. The CDR3 extends over 14 amino acids. V was clipped by 0 bases and J by 1 base, with 3 bases between them. The CDR3 loop is CASSPPKNTGELFF. As DNA, the CDR3 is TGTGCCAGCTCACCACCTAAGAACACCGGGGAGCTGTTTTTT.

The V and J genes are TRBV5-1 and TRBJ1-2; no firm D call. Germline V lookup: CDR1 SGHRS, CDR2 YFSETQ. Trimming shortened V by 2 bases and J by 2 bases, and 7 bases separated the two germline ends. This CDR3 region has 13 residues. CDR3 loop: CASSFGGNYGYTF. CDR3 sequence (DNA): TGCGCCAGCAGCTTTGGAGGGAACTATGGCTACACCTTC.